This T cell receptor (beta chain) is drawn from a study of CD8+CD57+ T cells in acquired aplastic anemia. Across the whole study: Sorting CD4+ and CD8+ cells gave DNA averaging approximately 3 ug.

Points from the study as a whole: Roughly 31 CD8+ CDR3 sequences occurred in both the patients and the controls.

Worth noting for this clonotype: No antigen is known for it.

CDR1 is SEHNR, CDR2 FQNEAQ, per germline (reference sequence). V shed 6 bases and J shed 3 bases, with 17 bases lying between them. The CDR3 extends over 15 amino acids. TCR beta VDJ and CDR3 were profiled, and genomic DNA was the template. Each CDR3 protein gets one entry after TCRdb re-called the reads with MiXCR. The sample yields around 200,000 distinct CDR3 sequences, around 50% seen once. Patients sequenced had flow cytometry evidence of CD8+CD57+ cell expansion. The chain combines TRBV7-9 with TRBJ1-2; D is perhaps TRBD1 (6 bases). The sample comprised sorted CD4+, CD8+, or CD8+CD57+ T cells (not recorded which) from PBMCs. This clonotype originated in a human donor with aplastic anemia. The CDR3 loop is CASSQQSGADYGYTF. DNA of the CDR3: TGTGCCAGCAGTCAGCAGTCGGGGGCTGACTATGGCTACACCTTC.